These T cell receptor beta chains were read from a single sample in a study of T-cell reconstitution after alpha-beta-depleted transplantation in children. TCRdb passed the PCR reads through MiXCR, listing each CDR3 protein once. The sample contains about 580,000 distinct CDR3 sequences, about a quarter of which appear only once. Sequences were derived from PBMCs, sampled before TCRalphabeta/CD19-depleted stem cell transplant. The receptors come from a boy in the first two years of life with Wiskott-Aldrich syndrome, due to receive a stem cell transplant. CDR3s include the opening cysteine and the closing phenylalanine or tryptophan. A D gene is named only where the DNA matches it firmly. Size is stated for part of the rows, as once, few or many counts, or as a class when the clone is expanded.

j_call: TRBJ1-6; clone_size: NA; d_call: NA; v_call: TRBV20-1; cdr3_nt: TGCAGTGCTAGCCCCGGGACTGATAATTCACCCCTCCACTTT; cdr3_aa: CSASPGTDNSPLHF
j_call: TRBJ2-7; clone_size: NA; d_call: TRBD1; v_call: TRBV29-1; cdr3_nt: TGCAGCGCTCGGACAGGGACCTCCTACGAGCAGTACTTC; cdr3_aa: CSARTGTSYEQYF
j_call: TRBJ1-2; clone_size: NA; d_call: NA; v_call: TRBV3-1; cdr3_nt: TGTGCCAGCAGCCCCAGGGGTCGGAGCTATGGCTACACCTTC; cdr3_aa: CASSPRGRSYGYTF
j_call: TRBJ1-3; clone_size: few; d_call: NA; v_call: TRBV7-2; cdr3_nt: TGTGCCAGCAGCTTACAAGAGCTGCCTGGAAACACCATATATTTT; cdr3_aa: CASSLQELPGNTIYF
j_call: TRBJ2-5; clone_size: few; d_call: NA; v_call: TRBV29-1; cdr3_nt: TGCAGCGTTGGCCTCGTCCTCCAAGAGACCCAGTACTTC; cdr3_aa: CSVGLVLQETQYF
j_call: TRBJ2-7; clone_size: NA; d_call: NA; v_call: TRBV20-1; cdr3_nt: TGCAGTGCTAGCGGGGCTAGCGCAGGTTACGAGCAGTACTTC; cdr3_aa: CSASGASAGYEQYF
j_call: TRBJ2-1; clone_size: few; d_call: NA; v_call: TRBV11-2; cdr3_nt: TGTGCCAGCAGCTCCCTGGGACTCTCCTACAATGAGCAGTTCTTC; cdr3_aa: CASSSLGLSYNEQFF
j_call: TRBJ1-1; clone_size: NA; d_call: TRBD1; v_call: TRBV20-1; cdr3_nt: TGCAGTGCTATAGGGGGACAGGGTTACACTGAAGCTTTCTTT; cdr3_aa: CSAIGGQGYTEAFF
j_call: TRBJ2-2; clone_size: NA; d_call: NA; v_call: TRBV20-1; cdr3_nt: TGCAGTGCGATACAGATGTGGGGCGGAGCGAACACCGGGGAGCTGTTTTTT; cdr3_aa: CSAIQMWGGANTGELFF
j_call: TRBJ2-1; clone_size: few; d_call: NA; v_call: TRBV10-2; cdr3_nt: TGCGCCAGCAGTCTTGGGGGAAAGCAGTTCTTC; cdr3_aa: CASSLGGKQFF
j_call: TRBJ1-4; clone_size: NA; d_call: TRBD1; v_call: TRBV29-1; cdr3_nt: TGCAGCGCTACGGACAGGGGTAATGAAAAACTGTTTTTT; cdr3_aa: CSATDRGNEKLFF
j_call: TRBJ2-1; clone_size: few; d_call: TRBD2; v_call: TRBV10-3; cdr3_nt: TGTGCCATCAGCCCCCCGGGACTAGCGGGAGGAAATGAGCAGTTCTTC; cdr3_aa: CAISPPGLAGGNEQFF
j_call: TRBJ2-7; clone_size: few; d_call: NA; v_call: TRBV28; cdr3_nt: TGTGCCAGCTCATCAGGGCTCTCCTACGAGCAGTACTTC; cdr3_aa: CASSSGLSYEQYF
j_call: TRBJ2-2; clone_size: many; d_call: NA; v_call: TRBV5-1; cdr3_nt: TGTGCCAGCAGTTTATTCACCGGGGAGCTGTTTTTT; cdr3_aa: CASSLFTGELFF
j_call: TRBJ1-4; clone_size: NA; d_call: NA; v_call: TRBV25-1; cdr3_nt: TGTGCCAGCAGTTTTGGGGTTCGATATGAAAAACTGTTTTTT; cdr3_aa: CASSFGVRYEKLFF
j_call: TRBJ2-1; clone_size: few; d_call: NA; v_call: TRBV10-3; cdr3_nt: TGTGCCATCAGTGAGTCCCCGACCTACAATGAGCAGTTCTTC; cdr3_aa: CAISESPTYNEQFF